These 5 T cell receptor beta chains share one sample of origin, sequenced in a study of T-cell memory formation after mild COVID-19. Each CDR3 protein gets one entry after TCRdb re-called the 5' RACE reads with MiXCR. This sample has 450,000 to 700,000 distinct CDR3 sequences; about 20% occur once, and the top ten carry around 12%. The sequencing input was PBMCs or a T cell subset sorted from them (not recorded which). All receptors derive from an adult woman who had mild COVID-19 (a few samples of this study predate the infection). Cell type and time point are not known.

The V call is TRBV3-1, the J call TRBJ2-7; D assignment may be TRBD1 or TRBD2 (6 bases each). The germline V gene has CDR1 LGHDT and CDR2 YNNKEL (reference sequence). The CDR3 totals 15 residues. V lost 4 bases to trimming and J lost 3 bases, with 16 bases between them. This CDR3 is CASSPQEGGLYEQYF. The CDR3 DNA follows: TGTGCCAGCAGCCCCCAGGAGGGGGGCCTCTACGAGCAGTACTTC.

This clonotype was observed a few times. The chain couples TRBV7-9 to TRBJ2-5, with 13 positions matching TRBD2. Germline V gives CDR1 SEHNR, CDR2 FQNEAQ (reference sequence). With V trimmed by 3 bases and J by 1 base, 2 bases remained unmatched. The CDR3 is 16 amino acids. CDR3 in amino acids: CASSLGLAGPQETQYF. The CDR3 DNA follows: TGTGCCAGCAGCTTGGGACTAGCGGGACCCCAAGAGACCCAGTACTTC.

This clonotype was observed a handful of times. This chain connects TRBV12-3 or TRBV12-4 to TRBJ2-7, with D unclear. V lost 3 bases to trimming and J lost 3 bases, with 18 bases between them. The CDR3 is 16 amino acids. The CDR3 sequence is CASSFYVVGQSYEQYF. In DNA form, the CDR3 reads TGTGCCAGCAGTTTCTACGTCGTTGGGCAGAGCTACGAGCAGTACTTC.

V is TRBV29-1 and J is TRBJ2-6; D uncertain. V lost 4 bases, J lost 0 bases, and 19 bases lay in between. Germline lookup yields CDR1 SQVTM and CDR2 ANQGSEA. This CDR3 is built from 18 residues. In DNA, the CDR3 is TGCAGCGTTGGGCTCCTGGCCAGTCCAGACTCTGGGGCCAACGTCCTGACTTTC. Translation gives CSVGLLASPDSGANVLTF.

The chain combines TRBV24-1 with TRBJ1-2; D not resolved. Germline CDR1 reads KGHDR; CDR2 reads SFDVKD. V was trimmed by 3 bases and J by 4 bases, leaving 11 bases between them. This CDR3 region has 14 residues. CDR3 amino acids: CATSDHRARYGYTF. The CDR3 DNA follows: TGTGCCACCAGTGATCACCGGGCCCGCTATGGCTACACCTTC.